This T cell receptor (beta chain) was sequenced for a study of T cell responses to AZD1222 COVID-19 vaccine. General study results and limits: Spike-specific TCR breadth and depth grew following two AZD1222 doses. Vaccine-related CD4 TCRs covered spike, predominating at 160-218 and 743-854. Targeting of unmutated variant regions was reportedly seen in nearly half of spike-specific TCRs.

Using immunoSEQ multiplex PCR, the repertoire was profiled, and TCRdb retains in-frame clones only, with some absent. The data show 95,000 to 110,000 clones, roughly nine tenths seen once. Worth noting for this clone: Its antigen is still unknown.

The receptor was derived from an adult in good health. Sequencing was performed on peripheral blood, taken on day 0 of AZD1222 vaccination.

The CDR3 is CASSLAGRRETQYF. CDR3 DNA: TGTGCCAGCAGCTTAGCGGGGCGGCGGGAGACCCAGTACTTC. This sequence joins TRBV7-2 and TRBJ2-5; a weak D match, TRBD1 (5 bases). V was trimmed by 0 bases and J by 5 bases, leaving 10 bases between them. CDR3 length equals 14 residues. Per germline, CDR1 SGHTA and CDR2 FQGNSA.